The clone carrying this T cell receptor delta chain was detected only a few times. This DNA's translation and the protein TCRdb lists, from a much larger clone, do not match at residue 5, likely due to a read error; the protein shown is translated from the DNA. Germline V lookup: CDR1 GEAIGNYY, CDR2 EKD. V was pared by 3 bases and J by 1 base, with 12 bases of the junction left unmatched. The CDR3 loop spans 21 amino acids. These data are taken from a study of γδ T cells in repeated Plasmodium falciparum infection. TCRdb re-called the multiplex PCR reads via CATT. The data hold some 100,000 delta-chain clones, with around 1.4% observed a single time. Vgamma9/Vdelta2+ and Vdelta2-negative gammadelta T cells were flow-sorted from PBMC for bulk sequencing.

Material for sequencing was gamma-delta T cells from blood. The genes are TRDV2 and TRDJ3, with 12 bases lining up with TRDD3. No J segment appears in TCRdb, so it was assigned here by matching the sequence to germline. This TCR was sampled from a pool of human donors (malaria-infected and uninfected, not separated). The CDR3 region is CACDAGAAGGYGSWDTRQMFF. The CDR3 DNA follows: TGTGCCTGTGACGCCGGAGCTGCTGGGGGATACGGATCCTGGGACACCCGACAGATGTTTTTC.